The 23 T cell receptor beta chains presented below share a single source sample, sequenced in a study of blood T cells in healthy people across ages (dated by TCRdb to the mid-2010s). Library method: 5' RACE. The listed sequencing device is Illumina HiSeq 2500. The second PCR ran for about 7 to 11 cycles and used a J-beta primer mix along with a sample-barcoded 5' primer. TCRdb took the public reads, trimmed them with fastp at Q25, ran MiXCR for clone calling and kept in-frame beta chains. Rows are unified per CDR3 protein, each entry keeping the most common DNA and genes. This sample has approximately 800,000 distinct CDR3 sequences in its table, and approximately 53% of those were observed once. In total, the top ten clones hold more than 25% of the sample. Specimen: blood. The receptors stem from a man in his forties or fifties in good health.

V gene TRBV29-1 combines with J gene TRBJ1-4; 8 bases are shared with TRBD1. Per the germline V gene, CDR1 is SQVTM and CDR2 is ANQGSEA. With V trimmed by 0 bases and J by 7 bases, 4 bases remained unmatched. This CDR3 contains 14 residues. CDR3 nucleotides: TGCAGCGTTGAAGAACCAGGGGGCGTTGAAAAACTGTTTTTT. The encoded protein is CSVEEPGGVEKLFF.

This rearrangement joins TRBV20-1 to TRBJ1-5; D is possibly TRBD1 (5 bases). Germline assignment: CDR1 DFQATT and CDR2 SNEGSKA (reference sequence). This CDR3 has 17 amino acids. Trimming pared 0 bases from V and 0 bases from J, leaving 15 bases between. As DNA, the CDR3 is TGCAGTGCTAGAGATATCGGGGCAGCTATTAGCAATCAGCCCCAGCATTTT. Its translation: CSARDIGAAISNQPQHF.

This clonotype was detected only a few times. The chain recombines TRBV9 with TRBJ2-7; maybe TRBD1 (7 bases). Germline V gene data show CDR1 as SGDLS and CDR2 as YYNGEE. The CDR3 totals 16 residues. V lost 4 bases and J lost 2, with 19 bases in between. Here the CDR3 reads CASSLAAEGAPYEQYF. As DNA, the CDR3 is TGTGCCAGCAGCCTCGCCGCGGAGGGGGCACCCTACGAGCAGTACTTC.

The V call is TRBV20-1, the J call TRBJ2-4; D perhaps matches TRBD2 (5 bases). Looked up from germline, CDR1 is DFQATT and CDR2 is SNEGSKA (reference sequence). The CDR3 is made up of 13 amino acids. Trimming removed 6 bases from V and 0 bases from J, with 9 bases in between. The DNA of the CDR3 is TGCAGTGCCGGGGTGCTAGCCAAAAACATTCAGTACTTC. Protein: CSAGVLAKNIQYF.

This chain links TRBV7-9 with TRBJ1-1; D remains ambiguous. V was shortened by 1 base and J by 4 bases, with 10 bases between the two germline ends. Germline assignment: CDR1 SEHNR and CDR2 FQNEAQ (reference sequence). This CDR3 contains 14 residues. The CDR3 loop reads CASSLEGTGTEAFF. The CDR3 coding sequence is TGTGCCAGCAGCTTAGAAGGTACCGGCACTGAAGCTTTCTTT.

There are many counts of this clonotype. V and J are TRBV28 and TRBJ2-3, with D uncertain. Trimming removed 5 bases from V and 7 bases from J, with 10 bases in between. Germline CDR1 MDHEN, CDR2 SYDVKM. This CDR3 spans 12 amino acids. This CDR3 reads CASSGDKNTQYF. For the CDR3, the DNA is TGTGCCAGCAGTGGTGACAAGAATACGCAGTATTTT.

Here the CDR3 DNA reads TGTGCCAGCAGCGTAGGTACATACCAAGAGACCCAGTACTTC. It encodes CASSVGTYQETQYF. The genes are TRBV9 and TRBJ2-5; D gene unclear. This CDR3 has 14 amino acids. Between the trimmed V and J ends, which lost 0 bases and 0 bases, there was a span of 6 bases. Germline values: CDR1 SGDLS, CDR2 YYNGEE. Together with reference TRBV9 and TRBJ2-5, the CDR3 gives the full variable domain: DSGVTQTPKHLITATGQRVTLRCSPRSGDLSVYWYQQSLDQGLQFLIQYYNGEERAKGNILERFSAQQFPDLHSELNLSSLELGDSALYFCASSVGTYQETQYFGPGTRLLVL.

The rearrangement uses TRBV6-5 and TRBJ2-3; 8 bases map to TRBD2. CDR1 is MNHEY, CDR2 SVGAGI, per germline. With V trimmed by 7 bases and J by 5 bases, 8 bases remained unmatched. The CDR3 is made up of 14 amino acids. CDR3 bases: TGTGCCAGCAAGATTAGCGGGGCGGTAGATACGCAGTATTTT. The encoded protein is CASKISGAVDTQYF.

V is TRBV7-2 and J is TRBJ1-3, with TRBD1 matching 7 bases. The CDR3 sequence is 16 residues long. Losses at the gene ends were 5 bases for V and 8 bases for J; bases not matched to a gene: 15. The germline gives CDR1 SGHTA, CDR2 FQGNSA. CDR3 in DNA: TGTGCCAGCAGCCGATCTATTCTAGACAGGGAGGACACCATATATTTT. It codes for CASSRSILDREDTIYF.

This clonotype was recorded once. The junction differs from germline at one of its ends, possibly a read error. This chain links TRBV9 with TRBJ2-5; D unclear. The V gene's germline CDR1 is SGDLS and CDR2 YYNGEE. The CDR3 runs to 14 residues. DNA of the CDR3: TGTGCCAGCAGCGTAGGGGCAGAACAAGAGGCCCAGTACTTC. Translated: CASSVGAEQEAQYF.

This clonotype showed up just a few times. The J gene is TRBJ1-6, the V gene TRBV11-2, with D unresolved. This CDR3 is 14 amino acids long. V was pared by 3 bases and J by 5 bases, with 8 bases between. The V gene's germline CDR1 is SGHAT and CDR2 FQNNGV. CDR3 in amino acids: CASSFSGDNSPLHF. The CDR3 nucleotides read TGTGCCAGCAGCTTCTCGGGAGATAATTCACCCCTCCACTTT.

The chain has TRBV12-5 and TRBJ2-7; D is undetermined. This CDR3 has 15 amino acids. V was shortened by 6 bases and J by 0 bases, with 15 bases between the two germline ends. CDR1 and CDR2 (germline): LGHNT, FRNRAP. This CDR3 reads CASGSQVTYSYEQYF. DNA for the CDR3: TGTGCTAGTGGATCCCAAGTGACTTACTCCTACGAGCAGTACTTC. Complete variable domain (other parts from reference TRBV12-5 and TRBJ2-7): DARVTQTPRHKVTEMGQEVTMRCQPILGHNTVFWYRQTMMQGLELLAYFRNRAPLDDSGMPKDRFSAEMPDATLATLKIQPSEPRDSAVYFCASGSQVTYSYEQYFGPGTRLTVT.

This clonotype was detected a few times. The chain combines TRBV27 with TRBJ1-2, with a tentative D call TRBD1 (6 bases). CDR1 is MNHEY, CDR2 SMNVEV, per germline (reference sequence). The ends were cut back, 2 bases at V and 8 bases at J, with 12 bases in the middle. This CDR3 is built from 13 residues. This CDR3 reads CASSLGAGDGYTF. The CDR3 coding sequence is TGTGCCAGCAGTTTAGGGGCAGGGGACGGCTACACCTTC.

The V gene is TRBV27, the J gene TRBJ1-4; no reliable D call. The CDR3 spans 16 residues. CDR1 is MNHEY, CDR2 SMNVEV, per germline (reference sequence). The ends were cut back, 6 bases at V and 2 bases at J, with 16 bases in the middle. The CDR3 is CASSPGPHGTNEKLFF. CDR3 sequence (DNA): TGTGCCAGCAGCCCCGGACCACATGGGACTAATGAAAAACTGTTTTTT.

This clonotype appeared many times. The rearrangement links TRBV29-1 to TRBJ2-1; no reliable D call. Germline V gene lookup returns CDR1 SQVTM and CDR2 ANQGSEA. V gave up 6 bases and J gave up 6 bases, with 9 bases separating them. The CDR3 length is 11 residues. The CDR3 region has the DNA TGCAGCGTAAACTGGGGCAATGAGCAGTTCTTC. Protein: CSVNWGNEQFF.

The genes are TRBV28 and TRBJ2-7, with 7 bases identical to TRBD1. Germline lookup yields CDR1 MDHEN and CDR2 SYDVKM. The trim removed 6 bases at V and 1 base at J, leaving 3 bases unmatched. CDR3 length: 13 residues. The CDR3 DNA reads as TGTGCCAGCAGAGGACAGGCTTCCTACGAGCAGTACTTC. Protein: CASRGQASYEQYF.

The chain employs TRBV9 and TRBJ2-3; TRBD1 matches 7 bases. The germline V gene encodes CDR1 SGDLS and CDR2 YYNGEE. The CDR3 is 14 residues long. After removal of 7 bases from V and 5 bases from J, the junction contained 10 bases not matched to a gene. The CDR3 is CASRAQGKLDTQYF. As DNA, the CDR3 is TGTGCCAGCCGCGCACAGGGGAAACTAGATACGCAGTATTTT.

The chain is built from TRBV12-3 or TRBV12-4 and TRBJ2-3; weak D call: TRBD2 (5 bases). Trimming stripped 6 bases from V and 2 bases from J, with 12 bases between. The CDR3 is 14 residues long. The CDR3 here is CASSQPDYTDTQYF. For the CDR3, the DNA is TGTGCCAGCAGCCAACCTGACTACACAGATACGCAGTATTTT.

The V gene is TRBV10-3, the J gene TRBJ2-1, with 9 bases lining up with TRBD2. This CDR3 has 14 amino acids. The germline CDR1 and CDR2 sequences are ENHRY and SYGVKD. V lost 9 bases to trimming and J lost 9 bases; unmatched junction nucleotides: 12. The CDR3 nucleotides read TGTGCCATGGGAATTAGCGGGAGTTTGGCTGAGCAGTTCTTC. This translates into CAMGISGSLAEQFF.

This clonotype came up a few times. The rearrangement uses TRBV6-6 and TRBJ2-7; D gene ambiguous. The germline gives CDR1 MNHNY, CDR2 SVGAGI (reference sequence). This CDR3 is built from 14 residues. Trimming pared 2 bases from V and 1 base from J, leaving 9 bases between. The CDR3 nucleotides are TGTGCCAGCAGTTACCGGAGCACGTCCTACGAGCAGTACTTC. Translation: CASSYRSTSYEQYF.

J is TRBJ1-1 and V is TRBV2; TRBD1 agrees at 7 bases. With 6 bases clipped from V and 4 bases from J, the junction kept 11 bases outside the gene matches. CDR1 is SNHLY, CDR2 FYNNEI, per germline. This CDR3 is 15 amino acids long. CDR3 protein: CASRSRRGQGTEAFF. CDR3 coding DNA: TGTGCCAGCAGGTCCCGTAGGGGGCAGGGCACTGAAGCTTTCTTT.

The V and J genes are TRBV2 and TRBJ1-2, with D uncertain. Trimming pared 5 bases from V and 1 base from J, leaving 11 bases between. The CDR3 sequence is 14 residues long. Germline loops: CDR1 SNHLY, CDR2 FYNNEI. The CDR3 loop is CASSLRGGNYGYTF. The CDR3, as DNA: TGTGCCAGCAGTCTACGCGGCGGTAACTATGGCTACACCTTC.

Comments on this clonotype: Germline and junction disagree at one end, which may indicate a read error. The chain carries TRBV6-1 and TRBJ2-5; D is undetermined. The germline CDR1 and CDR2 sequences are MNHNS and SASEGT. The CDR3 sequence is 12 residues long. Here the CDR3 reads CATSSVIETQYF. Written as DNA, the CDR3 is TGTGCCACCAGTTCTGTAATAGAGACCCAGTACTTC.